The 22 T cell receptor beta chains reported below all come from one sample, sequenced in a study of radiotherapy plus CTLA-4 blockade in lung cancer. The table came from immunoSEQ multiplex PCR; TCRdb's copy has only in-frame clones and leaves some out. The sample includes around 59,000 clones, 72% of them seen just once. The sequenced sample was peripheral blood, obtained from a patient treated with radiotherapy plus ipilimumab. These receptors were collected from a human donor with non-small cell lung cancer whose response to radiotherapy plus ipilimumab could not be evaluated.

This chain joins TRBV15 and TRBJ2-7, with TRBD1 matching over 9 bases. V shed 1 base and J 0 bases; nucleotides not matched to a gene: 4. Germline V gene data show CDR1 as LNHNV and CDR2 as YYDKDF (reference sequence). The CDR3 spans 16 residues. The CDR3 DNA reads TGTGCCACCAGCAGAGGCGGACAGGGGACCTCCTACGAGCAGTACTTC. Amino acid sequence: CATSRGGQGTSYEQYF.

This clone was counted only a few times. The chain employs TRBV27 and TRBJ1-2; D call uncertain. The CDR3 runs 13 residues. Germline V gives CDR1 MNHEY, CDR2 SMNVEV (reference sequence). Trimming removed 6 bases at V and 7 bases at J, with 15 bases between. This CDR3 is CASRTAGSAGYTF. CDR3 bases: TGTGCCAGCAGAACCGCCGGGAGCGCTGGCTACACCTTC.

V is TRBV25-1 and J is TRBJ1-4; possible D gene TRBD1, 6 bases. The length of the CDR3 is 14 residues. Trimming stripped 3 bases from V and 4 bases from J, with 9 bases between. Per germline, CDR1 MGHDK and CDR2 SYGVNS. DNA of the CDR3: TGTGCCAGCAGTGAGGGGGCCTATAATGAAAAACTGTTTTTT. Translation gives CASSEGAYNEKLFF.

This clone was seen only a few times. The chain joins TRBV6-1 to TRBJ1-6; 8 bases line up with TRBD1. V lost 5 bases and J lost 7; bases outside the gene matches: 4. Germline V gene sequence: CDR1 MNHNS, CDR2 SASEGT. The CDR3 covers 14 residues. The CDR3 here is CASSPRTGNSPLHF. Here the CDR3 DNA reads TGTGCCAGCAGTCCCCGGACAGGGAATTCACCCCTCCACTTT.

The chain recombines TRBV9 with TRBJ1-6; 8 positions match TRBD1. The CDR3 has 14 residues. The V segment lost 4 bases and the J segment 9 bases; nucleotides outside the gene matches: 6. CDR1 SGDLS and CDR2 YYNGEE come from the germline V gene. The CDR3 sequence is CASSPGQAISPLHF. The CDR3 bases are TGTGCCAGCAGCCCGGGACAGGCCATTTCACCCCTCCACTTT.

V gene TRBV18 combines with J gene TRBJ2-3, with 7 bases fitting TRBD2. The V segment lost 3 bases and the J segment 5 bases; nucleotides outside the gene matches: 5. The V gene's germline CDR1 is KGHSH and CDR2 LQKENI. The CDR3 has 14 amino acids. The CDR3 nucleotides are TGTGCCAGCTCACCGACTAGCTCCGGAGATACGCAGTATTTT. It translates to CASSPTSSGDTQYF.

The chain is built from TRBV6-5 and TRBJ1-1; the D is unclear. The ends were cut back, 1 base at V and 5 bases at J, with 11 bases in the middle. Germline values: CDR1 MNHEY, CDR2 SVGAGI. This CDR3 is 14 amino acids long. The CDR3 bases are TGTGCCAGCAGTTACTATATCGAACTAACTGAAGCTTTCTTT. Translation: CASSYYIELTEAFF.

The J gene is TRBJ2-7, the V gene TRBV10-3, with 10 bases matching TRBD1. There are 16 residues in the CDR3. The junction had 10 bases not matched to a gene; V was cut back by 8 bases and J by 0 bases. CDR1 and CDR2 (germline): ENHRY, SYGVKD. The CDR3 loop is CAIHGDRGHPSYEQYF. The CDR3 coding sequence is TGTGCCATCCACGGGGACAGGGGACATCCCTCCTACGAGCAGTACTTC.

V gene TRBV19 combines with J gene TRBJ2-5, with TRBD2 matching 12 bases. Germline V gene sequence: CDR1 LNHDA, CDR2 SQIVND (reference sequence). The J segment lost 1 base and the V segment lost 7 bases, leaving 10 bases of the junction unmatched. The CDR3 spans 17 residues. The CDR3 DNA reads as TGTGCCAGTAACAAGTTTGGACTAGCGGGACCCCAAGAGACCCAGTACTTC. Translated: CASNKFGLAGPQETQYF.

This chain links TRBV19 with TRBJ1-1; D gene ambiguous. Germline V gene lookup returns CDR1 LNHDA and CDR2 SQIVND (reference sequence). CDR3 length: 10 residues. Trimming cost V 7 bases and J 11 bases, with 11 bases left between them. The CDR3 sequence is CASTGTSAFF. The DNA of the CDR3 is TGTGCCAGTACCGGTACCTCCGCTTTCTTT.

The chain recombines TRBV2 with TRBJ2-1; 8 nucleotides agree with TRBD2. Germline CDR1 and CDR2: SNHLY and FYNNEI. With V trimmed by 4 bases and J by 4 bases, 6 bases remained unmatched. The CDR3 spans 15 residues. The CDR3: CASSGSGGPYNEQFF. The CDR3 coding sequence is TGTGCCAGCAGTGGAAGCGGGGGCCCGTACAATGAGCAGTTCTTC.

The chain uses TRBV29-1 and TRBJ2-3, with 12 nucleotides matching TRBD1. Germline V gene data show CDR1 as SQVTM and CDR2 as ANQGSEA. The CDR3 loop spans 16 amino acids. J lost 4 bases, V lost 0 bases, and 5 bases had no gene match. CDR3 DNA sequence: TGCAGCGTTGAAGACCCCCGGGACAGGGGGCCAGATACGCAGTATTTT. This translates into CSVEDPRDRGPDTQYF.

This chain uses TRBV28 with TRBJ1-2; D ambiguous. Between the trimmed V and J ends, which lost 5 bases and 1 base, there was a span of 11 bases. From germline, CDR1 is MDHEN and CDR2 SYDVKM. The CDR3 contains 14 residues. CDR3 sequence (DNA): TGTGCCAGCAGTCTAGACTCGGTTAACTATGGCTACACCTTC. Protein product: CASSLDSVNYGYTF.

The V gene is TRBV5-1, the J gene TRBJ2-3, with D tentatively TRBD2 (7 bases). Germline CDR1 SGHRS, CDR2 YFSETQ. V was clipped by 0 bases and J by 1 base, with 21 bases between them. The CDR3 is 19 residues long. DNA of the CDR3: TGCGCCAGCAGCTTGGCCAACGGGGGCGACACTAGCGGCACAGATACGCAGTATTTT. Amino acid sequence: CASSLANGGDTSGTDTQYF.

The V gene is TRBV7-9, the J gene TRBJ2-5, with D uncertain. The J call may be faulty, since TRBJ2-7 better matches the DNA end. This CDR3 contains 12 residues. CDR1 is SEHNR, CDR2 FQNEAQ, per germline (reference sequence). CDR3 sequence reads: CASRTDSYEQYF. CDR3 DNA: TGTGCCAGCCGGACGGACTCCTACGAGCAGTACTTC.

This clone was seen many times. The junction differs from germline at one of its ends, possibly a read error. DNA of the CDR3: TGTGCCAGCAGCGTAACGGCAGGGACAAACTATGGCTACACCTTC. Protein product: CASSVTAGTNYGYTF. The J gene is TRBJ1-2, the V gene TRBV7-3, with TRBD1 as a possible D gene (6 bases). Germline values: CDR1 SGHTA, CDR2 FQGTGA. CDR3 length: 15 residues.

The CDR3 loop is CASRALRGQSYEQYF. DNA for the CDR3: TGTGCCAGCAGAGCACTTCGGGGACAGTCCTACGAGCAGTACTTC. The V gene is TRBV28, the J gene TRBJ2-7, with 7 bases fitting TRBD1. This CDR3 comprises 15 residues. Germline CDR1 and CDR2: MDHEN and SYDVKM. V was clipped by 6 bases and J by 1 base; unmatched bases: 9.

The gene calls are TRBV11-2 and TRBJ2-5, with a tentative D call TRBD1 (6 bases). Per germline, CDR1 SGHAT and CDR2 FQNNGV. The CDR3 has 17 amino acids. Trimming left V 0 bases short and J 2 bases short, with 16 bases between. The CDR3 sequence is CASSLEWGQVQQETQYF. The CDR3 coding sequence is TGTGCCAGCAGCTTAGAATGGGGACAAGTCCAACAAGAGACCCAGTACTTC.

The chain has TRBV7-3 and TRBJ2-5; TRBD2 matches at 9 bases. The length of the CDR3 is 15 residues. CDR1 and CDR2 (germline): SGHTA, FQGTGA. The junction had 6 bases not matched to a gene; V was cut back by 2 bases and J by 5 bases. CDR3 in amino acids: CASSLAGGPRETQYF. CDR3 DNA sequence: TGTGCCAGCAGCTTAGCGGGGGGGCCCCGGGAGACCCAGTACTTC.

The chain recombines TRBV7-3 with TRBJ2-2; 7 bases are a match to TRBD2. CDR3 length: 16 residues. The V gene end was trimmed by 0 bases and the J gene end by 4 bases; junction bases not matched to a gene: 5. Germline CDR1 reads SGHTA; CDR2 reads FQGTGA. The CDR3 sequence is CASSLTSASGTGELFF. CDR3 bases: TGTGCCAGCAGCTTAACCTCGGCTAGCGGCACCGGGGAGCTGTTTTTT.

Comment on this clone: One end of the junction is discordant with germline, which a read error may explain. J is TRBJ2-7 and V is TRBV10-3; TRBD1 matches at 12 bases. Germline V gives CDR1 ENHRY, CDR2 SYGVKD. This CDR3 region has 13 residues. The CDR3 nucleotides are TGTGCCATCAGCGGGACAGGGGGCTACGAGCGGTACTTC. Its protein is CAISGTGGYERYF.

J is TRBJ2-7 and V is TRBV2; D is possibly TRBD1 (6 bases). The CDR3 spans 12 residues. Trimming removed 6 bases at V and 4 bases at J, with 10 bases between. The germline gives CDR1 SNHLY, CDR2 FYNNEI. Here the CDR3 reads CASRQQGYEQYF. CDR3 DNA sequence: TGTGCCAGCAGGCAACAGGGTTACGAGCAGTACTTC.